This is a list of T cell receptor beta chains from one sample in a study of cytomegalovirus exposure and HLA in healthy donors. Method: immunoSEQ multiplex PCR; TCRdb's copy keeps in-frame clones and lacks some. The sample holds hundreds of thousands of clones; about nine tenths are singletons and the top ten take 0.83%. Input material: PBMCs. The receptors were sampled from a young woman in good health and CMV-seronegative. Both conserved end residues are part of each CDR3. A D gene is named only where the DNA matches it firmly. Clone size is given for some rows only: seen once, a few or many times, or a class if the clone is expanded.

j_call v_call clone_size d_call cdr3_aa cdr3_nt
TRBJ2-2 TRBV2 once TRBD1 CATGRGQLTGELFF TGTGCCACCGGCAGGGGGCAACTTACCGGGGAGCTGTTTTTT
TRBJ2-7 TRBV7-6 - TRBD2 CASSPGLAREQYF TGTGCCAGCAGCCCGGGACTAGCTCGCGAGCAGTACTTC
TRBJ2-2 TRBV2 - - CASSGQGYAGELFF TGTGCCAGCAGTGGGCAGGGTTACGCCGGGGAGCTGTTTTTT
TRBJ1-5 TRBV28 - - CASRAYRMDRPKAGNQPQHF TGTGCCAGCAGAGCTTACAGGATGGACCGCCCTAAGGCTGGCAATCAGCCCCAGCATTTT
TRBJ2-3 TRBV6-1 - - CASIWTSASTDTQYF TGTGCCAGCATTTGGACTTCCGCTAGCACAGATACGCAGTATTTT
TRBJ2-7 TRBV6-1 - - CASRDSITYEQYF TGTGCCAGCAGAGACTCGATAACCTACGAGCAGTACTTC
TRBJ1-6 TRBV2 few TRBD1 CASNTGVDNSPLHF TGTGCCAGCAATACAGGGGTAGATAATTCACCCCTCCACTTT
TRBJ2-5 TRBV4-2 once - CASSHGRDRETQYF TGTGCCAGCAGCCACGGGCGGGATAGGGAGACCCAGTACTTC
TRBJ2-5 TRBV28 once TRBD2 CASSMTSGEWETQYF TGTGCCAGCAGTATGACTAGCGGGGAATGGGAGACCCAGTACTTC
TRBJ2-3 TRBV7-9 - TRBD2 CASSLTGGVPVANTDTQYF TGTGCCAGCAGCTTAACCGGGGGGGTCCCCGTAGCCAACACAGATACGCAGTATTTT
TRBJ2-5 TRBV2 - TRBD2 CASSDVLAGGRETQYF TGTGCCAGCAGTGATGTACTAGCGGGGGGGAGAGAGACCCAGTACTTC
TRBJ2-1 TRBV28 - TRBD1 CASSPDRVEQFF TGTGCCAGCAGTCCGGACAGGGTGGAGCAGTTCTTC
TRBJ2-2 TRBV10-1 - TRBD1 CASSESGTELNTGELFF TGCGCCAGCAGTGAGTCTGGGACAGAACTCAACACCGGGGAGCTGTTTTTT
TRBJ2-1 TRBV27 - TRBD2 CASSPMTSGSLGAEQFF TGTGCCAGCAGTCCAATGACTAGCGGGAGCTTAGGTGCTGAGCAGTTCTTC
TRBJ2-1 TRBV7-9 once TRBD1 CASSVTGTGMNEQFF TGTGCCAGCAGCGTCACCGGGACAGGGATGAATGAGCAGTTCTTC
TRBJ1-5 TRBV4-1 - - CASSLWTDNQPQHF TGCGCCAGCAGCCTCTGGACAGATAATCAGCCCCAGCATTTT
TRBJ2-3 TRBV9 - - CASSVRGSADTQYF TGTGCCAGCAGCGTGAGGGGGTCGGCAGATACGCAGTATTTT
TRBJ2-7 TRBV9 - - CASSVATEGRYEQYF TGTGCCAGCAGCGTAGCTACGGAGGGGAGGTACGAGCAGTACTTC
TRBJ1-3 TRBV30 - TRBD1 CAWNGMTDRALGNTIYF TGTGCCTGGAATGGGATGACGGACAGGGCTTTAGGAAACACCATATATTTT
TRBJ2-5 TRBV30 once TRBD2 CAWSGLGGGAGETQYF TGTGCCTGGAGTGGACTTGGCGGGGGGGCGGGAGAGACCCAGTACTTC
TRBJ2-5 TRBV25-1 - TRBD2 CARRLAGGPIETQYF TGTGCCAGACGGCTAGCGGGAGGGCCTATTGAGACCCAGTACTTC
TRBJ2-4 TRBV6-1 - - CASSERTEGNIQYF TGTGCCAGCAGTGAACGGACCGAGGGAAACATTCAGTACTTC
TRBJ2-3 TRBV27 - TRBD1 CASSAGTGGAYTQYF TGTGCCAGCAGTGCCGGGACAGGGGGCGCTTATACGCAGTATTTT
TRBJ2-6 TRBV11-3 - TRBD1 CASSPGQAHSGANVLTF TGTGCCAGCAGCCCCGGACAGGCGCACTCTGGGGCCAACGTCCTGACTTTC
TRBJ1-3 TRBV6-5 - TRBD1 CASSYSTGRGNTIYF TGTGCCAGCAGTTACTCGACAGGGAGAGGAAACACCATATATTTT
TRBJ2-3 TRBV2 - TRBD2 CASSETGLAGGLTDTQYF TGTGCCAGCAGTGAAACGGGTCTAGCGGGAGGTCTAACAGATACGCAGTATTTT
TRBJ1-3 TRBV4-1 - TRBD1 CASSYTGTGDRNTIYF TGCGCCAGCAGCTATACCGGGACAGGGGACAGAAACACCATATATTTT
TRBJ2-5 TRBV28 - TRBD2 CASSLIAGEETQYF TGTGCCAGCAGCCTAATAGCGGGAGAAGAGACCCAGTACTTC
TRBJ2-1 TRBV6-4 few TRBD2 CASSDTPGGVINEQFF TGTGCCAGCAGTGACACCCCGGGAGGGGTAATCAATGAGCAGTTCTTC
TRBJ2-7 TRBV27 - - CASGSSRDSSEDEQYF TGTGCCAGCGGCTCGAGCCGGGACTCCTCGGAGGACGAGCAGTACTTC
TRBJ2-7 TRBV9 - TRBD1 CASSRDRGSHEQYF TGTGCCAGCAGCCGTGACAGGGGAAGTCACGAGCAGTACTTC
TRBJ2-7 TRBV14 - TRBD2 CASGRGAYEQYF TGTGCCAGCGGACGGGGGGCCTACGAGCAGTACTTC
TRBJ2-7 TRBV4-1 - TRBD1 CASSQPGQGVYEQYF TGCGCCAGCAGCCAGCCGGGACAGGGGGTTTACGAGCAGTACTTC
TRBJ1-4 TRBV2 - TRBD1 CASSGQGGNEKLFF TGTGCCAGCTCGGGACAGGGGGGTAATGAAAAACTGTTTTTT
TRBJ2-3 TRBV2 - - CASTPPGDGTDTQYF TGTGCCAGCACACCCCCCGGGGATGGCACAGATACGCAGTATTTT
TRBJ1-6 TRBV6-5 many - CASSRGPSGNSPLHF TGTGCCAGCAGTCGCGGCCCCTCGGGTAATTCACCCCTCCACTTT
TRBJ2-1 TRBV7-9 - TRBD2 CASSSPGLADFNYNEQFF TGTGCCAGCAGTTCCCCGGGACTAGCGGACTTCAACTACAATGAGCAGTTCTTC
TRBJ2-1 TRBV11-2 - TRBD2 CASSRSSGSHPNEQFF TGTGCCAGCAGCAGATCTAGCGGGAGTCATCCGAATGAGCAGTTCTTC
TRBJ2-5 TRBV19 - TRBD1 CASHDRGRQETQYF TGTGCCAGTCATGACAGGGGGCGACAAGAGACCCAGTACTTC
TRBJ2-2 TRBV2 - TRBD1 CASRWDRANTGELFF TGTGCCAGCAGGTGGGACAGGGCGAACACCGGGGAGCTGTTTTTT
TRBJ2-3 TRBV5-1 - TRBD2 CASSWGLADISTDTQYF TGCGCCAGCAGCTGGGGACTAGCGGACATTAGCACAGATACGCAGTATTTT
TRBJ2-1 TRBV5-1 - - CASSLGATSYNEQFF TGCGCCAGCAGCTTGGGGGCAACCTCCTACAATGAGCAGTTCTTC
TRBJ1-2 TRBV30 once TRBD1 CALGTERLANYGYTF TGTGCCTTGGGGACAGAACGGCTAGCTAACTATGGCTACACCTTC
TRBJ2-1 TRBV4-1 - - CASSQPIRGRNEQFF TGCGCCAGCAGCCAACCGATACGAGGGAGGAATGAGCAGTTCTTC
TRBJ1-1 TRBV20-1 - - CSTGVTEAFF TGCAGTACCGGGGTCACTGAAGCTTTCTTT
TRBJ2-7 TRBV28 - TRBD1 CASSLTPGGPYEQYF TGTGCCAGCAGTTTAACACCAGGGGGTCCCTACGAGCAGTACTTC
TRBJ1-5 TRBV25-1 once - CASSEGHEQPQHF TGTGCCAGCAGTGAGGGACACGAGCAGCCCCAGCATTTT
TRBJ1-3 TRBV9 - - CASSFDRNSGNTIYF TGTGCCAGCAGCTTCGACAGGAACTCTGGAAACACCATATATTTT
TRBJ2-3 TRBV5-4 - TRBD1 CASSLATGALSTDTQYF TGTGCCAGCAGCTTGGCTACAGGGGCCCTTAGCACAGATACGCAGTATTTT
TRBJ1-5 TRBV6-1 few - CASSARYGQTPQPQHF TGTGCCAGCAGTGCCAGATATGGACAGACACCTCAGCCCCAGCATTTT
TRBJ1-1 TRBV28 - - CASPPWQGRTTEAFF TGTGCCAGCCCACCCTGGCAGGGAAGGACCACTGAAGCTTTCTTT
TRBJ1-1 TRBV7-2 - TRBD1 CASSLGPQGVGTEAFF TGTGCCAGCAGCTTAGGACCGCAGGGGGTAGGCACTGAAGCTTTCTTT
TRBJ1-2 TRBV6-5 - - CASSYRGAGDGYTF TGTGCCAGCAGTTACAGAGGGGCGGGAGATGGCTACACCTTC
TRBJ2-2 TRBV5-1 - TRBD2 CASSFTSGSPGELFF TGCGCCAGCAGCTTTACTAGCGGGAGCCCCGGGGAGCTGTTTTTT
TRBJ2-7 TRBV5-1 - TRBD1 CASSPGQVAYEQYF TGCGCCAGCAGCCCGGGACAGGTCGCCTACGAGCAGTACTTC
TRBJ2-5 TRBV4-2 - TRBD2 CASSHLAGAGETQYF TGTGCCAGCAGCCATCTAGCGGGAGCAGGGGAGACCCAGTACTTC
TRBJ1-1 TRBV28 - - CASSFLALGLNTEAFF TGTGCCAGCAGTTTCTTGGCGTTGGGGCTGAACACTGAAGCTTTCTTT